A selection of T cell receptor beta chains follows, all from one sample in a study of blood T cells in healthy people across ages. MiXCR was run by TCRdb on the 5' RACE reads, yielding one entry per CDR3 protein. The sample yields fewer than 2,000,000 distinct CDR3 sequences, more than 35% seen once. Sequences were obtained from blood. The receptors were sampled from a human donor in good health. Both conserved end residues are part of each CDR3.

j_call v_call cdr3_aa
TRBJ1-6 TRBV20-1 CSAGPGQDRSPLHF
TRBJ2-1 TRBV18 CASSPPEGADSEQFF
TRBJ2-7 TRBV4-3 CASSQGRQGPYEQYF
TRBJ1-6 TRBV25-1 CASSPKDRGLNSPLHF
TRBJ2-5 TRBV7-8 CASSPKRTRDQETQYF
TRBJ2-7 TRBV7-2 CASSRPGAYEQYF
TRBJ2-1 TRBV7-2 CASSLKRRDNYNEQFF
TRBJ2-6 TRBV15 CATSTGGNGADVLTF
TRBJ2-7 TRBV5-1 CASTPWDRGNEQYF
TRBJ2-1 TRBV7-6 CASRGQGRFSEQFF
- TRBV6-2/TRBV6-3 CASSRPQASDMSLETQYF
TRBJ2-1 TRBV9 CASSVEETSGGADEQFF
TRBJ1-1 TRBV20-1 CSARRWNTEAFF
TRBJ1-1 TRBV9 CASSVGGQVGTEAFF
- TRBV20-1 CSVLDRTTSYEQFF
TRBJ2-7 TRBV12-3/TRBV12-4 CAGSLVGGQGVQYF
TRBJ2-7 TRBV11-1 CASSWFAGTGASYEQYF
TRBJ2-3 TRBV4-3 CASSQDLAGGPGSTDTQYF
TRBJ2-7 TRBV2 CASRASATYEQYF
TRBJ1-2 TRBV27 CASSYTGGDNYGYTF
TRBJ1-1 TRBV11-1 CASSLITGGVDTEAFF
TRBJ2-3 TRBV7-2 CASSLGIAGGSMNTQYF
TRBJ1-1 TRBV29-1 CSVVGQLNTEAFF
TRBJ2-3 TRBV6-6 CASSYSSGEADTQYF
TRBJ2-1 TRBV6-2/TRBV6-3 CASSYSVGGPGAYNEQFF
TRBJ1-5 TRBV20-1 CSAMDRERDSNQPQHF
TRBJ2-7 TRBV7-9 CASSLLAETYEQYF
TRBJ1-6 TRBV6-1 CASRKTGDGSPLHF
TRBJ1-2 TRBV29-1 CSVSNRGFYGYTF
TRBJ2-7 TRBV28 CASSFDNLSYEQYF
TRBJ1-2 TRBV7-9 CASSLDRGSYTF
TRBJ2-7 TRBV12-3/TRBV12-4 CASSPPRVSNEQYF
TRBJ2-1 TRBV24-1 CATSDANPQESYNEQFF
TRBJ1-1 TRBV5-1 CASSLEPANTEAFF
TRBJ2-2 TRBV5-1 CASRANTGELFF
TRBJ2-7 TRBV6-2/TRBV6-3 CASSWTRSYEQYF
TRBJ2-7 TRBV5-1 CASRSQGVSSYEQYF
TRBJ2-7 TRBV7-2 CASSLAPGQSGQYF
TRBJ2-7 TRBV20-1 CSAGPDSTYEQYF
TRBJ2-3 TRBV28 CASSLGGEGTDTQYF
TRBJ2-7 TRBV24-1 CATSDSYRVYEQYF
TRBJ1-1 TRBV7-3 CASSFGGGAGTEAFF
TRBJ1-2 TRBV19 CASSTRQVGGYGYTF